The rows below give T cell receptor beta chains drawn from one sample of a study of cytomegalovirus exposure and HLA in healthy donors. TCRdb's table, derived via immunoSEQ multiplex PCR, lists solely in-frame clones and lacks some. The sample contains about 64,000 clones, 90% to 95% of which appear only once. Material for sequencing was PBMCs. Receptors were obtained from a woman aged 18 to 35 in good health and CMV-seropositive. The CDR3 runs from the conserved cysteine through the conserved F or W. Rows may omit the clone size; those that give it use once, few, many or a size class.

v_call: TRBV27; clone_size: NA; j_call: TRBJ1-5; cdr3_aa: CASSATYSNQPQHF
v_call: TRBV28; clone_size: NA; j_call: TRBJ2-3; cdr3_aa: CASSRTFTSGRHTDTQYF
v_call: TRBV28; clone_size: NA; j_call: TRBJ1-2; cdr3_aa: CASSLTGVIYGYTF
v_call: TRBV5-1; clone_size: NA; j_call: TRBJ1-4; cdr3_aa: CASSLSTGNEKLFF
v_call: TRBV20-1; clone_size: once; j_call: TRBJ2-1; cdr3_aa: CSATGDNEQFF
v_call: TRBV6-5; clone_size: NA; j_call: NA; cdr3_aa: CASSPGGSSYEQYF
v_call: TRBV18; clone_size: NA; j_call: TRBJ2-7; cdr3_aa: CASSEGLGYEQYF
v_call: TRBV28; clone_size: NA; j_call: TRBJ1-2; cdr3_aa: CASSLSPRQGSGYTF
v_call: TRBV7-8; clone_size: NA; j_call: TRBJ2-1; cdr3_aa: CASSLNPDVGGGNEQFF
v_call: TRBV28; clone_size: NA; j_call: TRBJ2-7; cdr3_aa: CASSSPPDRPSYEQYF
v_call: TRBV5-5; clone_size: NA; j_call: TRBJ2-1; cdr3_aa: CASSTQGLGSYNEQFF
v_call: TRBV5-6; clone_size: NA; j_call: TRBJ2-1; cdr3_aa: CASSVGLVIGEQFF
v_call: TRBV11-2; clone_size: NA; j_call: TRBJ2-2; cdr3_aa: CASRKTSGRRAGELFF
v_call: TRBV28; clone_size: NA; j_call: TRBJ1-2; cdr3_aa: CASSIGGVDGYTF
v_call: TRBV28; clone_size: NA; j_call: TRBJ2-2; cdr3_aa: CASSPGLAELFF
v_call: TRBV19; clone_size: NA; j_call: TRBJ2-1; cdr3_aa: CASSWEGTSGSSYNEQFF
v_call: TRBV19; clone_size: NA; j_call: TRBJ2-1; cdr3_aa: CASNIAGGRSVFPLTKNEQFF
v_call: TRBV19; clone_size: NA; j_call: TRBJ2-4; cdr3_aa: CASRPRGRNLAKNIQYF
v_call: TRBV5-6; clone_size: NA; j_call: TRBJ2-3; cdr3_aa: CASSPTSGMGTDTQYF
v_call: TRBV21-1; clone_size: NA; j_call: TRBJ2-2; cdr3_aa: CASSKTRTGRTGELFF
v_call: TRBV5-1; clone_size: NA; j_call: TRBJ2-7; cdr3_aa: CASSRTGTSGASLTYEQYF
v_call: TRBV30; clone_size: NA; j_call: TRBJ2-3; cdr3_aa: CAWTLGGRRTDTQYF
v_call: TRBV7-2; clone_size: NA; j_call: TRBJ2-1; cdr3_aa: CASSLGLAGGVEQFF
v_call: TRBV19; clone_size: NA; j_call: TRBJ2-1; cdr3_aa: CASSRKRLAGDYNEQFF
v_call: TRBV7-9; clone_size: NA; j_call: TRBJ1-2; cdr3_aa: CASSLLGEYGYTF
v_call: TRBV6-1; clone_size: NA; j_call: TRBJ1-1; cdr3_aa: CASSDRGSDTEAFF
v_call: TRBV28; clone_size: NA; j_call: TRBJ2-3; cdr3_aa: CASSFFAPEGTDTQYF
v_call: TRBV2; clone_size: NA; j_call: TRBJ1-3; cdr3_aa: CASRRQEYSGNTIYF
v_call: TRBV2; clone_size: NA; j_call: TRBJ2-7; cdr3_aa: CASKPGLVTYEQYF
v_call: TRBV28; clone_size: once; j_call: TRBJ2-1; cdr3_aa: CASREWASAYNEQFF
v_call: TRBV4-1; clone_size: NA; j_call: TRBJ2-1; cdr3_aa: CASRAGLAANNEQFF
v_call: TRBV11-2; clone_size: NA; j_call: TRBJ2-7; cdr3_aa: CASSNGQRLSYEQYF